The rows below give T cell receptor beta chains drawn from one sample of a study of shared clonotypes between healthy human individuals. Clones were sequenced by immunoSEQ multiplex PCR, and TCRdb holds only the in-frame ones, with some missing. The data show fewer than 700,000 clones, around three quarters seen once. The source material was PBMCs. Receptors were obtained from a woman aged 40 to 49 in good health. Some clones in this sample may be carry-over from other donors' samples. CDR3s include the opening cysteine and the closing phenylalanine or tryptophan. The D gene is left open where the match is weak. Clone size is shown for a subset of rows, as once, few, many or a class of expanded clone.

clone size	D gene	V gene	J gene	CDR3 protein	CDR3 DNA
once	TRBD1	TRBV30	TRBJ1-1	CAWSANRGRGAFF	TGTGCCTGGAGCGCCAACAGGGGCCGGGGAGCTTTCTTT
many	.	TRBV4-3	TRBJ1-1	CASSQDFGGTEAFF	TGCGCCAGCAGCCAAGATTTCGGGGGCACTGAAGCTTTCTTT
once	TRBD2	TRBV5-1	TRBJ2-3	CASSPRTSGSTDTQYF	TGCGCCAGCAGCCCGCGGACTAGCGGGAGCACAGATACGCAGTATTTT
few	TRBD2	TRBV6-4	TRBJ2-3	CASSEGTSGTDTQYF	TGTGCCAGCAGTGAGGGGACTAGCGGGACAGATACGCAGTATTTT
.	.	TRBV10-2	TRBJ2-1	CASSETPTGNRYNEQFF	TGCGCCAGCAGTGAGACCCCGACAGGCAACCGCTACAATGAGCAGTTCTTC
.	.	TRBV25-1	TRBJ2-7	CASGGDRDAYEQYF	TGTGCCAGCGGAGGAGACCGGGACGCCTACGAGCAGTACTTC
.	.	TRBV6-5	TRBJ2-2	CASGVYTGELFF	TGTGCCAGCGGGGTGTACACCGGGGAGCTGTTTTTT
.	.	TRBV27	TRBJ1-2	CASSPTQGLGYTF	TGTGCCAGCAGTCCTACGCAGGGATTGGGCTACACCTTC
.	.	TRBV6-5	TRBJ1-1	CASSYTLGGQNTEAFF	TGTGCCAGCAGTTATACCCTCGGAGGACAGAACACTGAAGCTTTCTTT
.	.	TRBV5-1	TRBJ2-5	CASSSGVRVEIETQYF	TGCGCCAGCAGCTCCGGCGTCAGGGTCGAAATTGAGACCCAGTACTTC
.	.	TRBV7-3	TRBJ1-2	CASSLTQGYGYTF	TGTGCCAGCAGCTTAACACAAGGATATGGCTACACCTTC
few	.	TRBV13	TRBJ1-4	CASSFGPRGVEKLFF	TGTGCCAGCAGCTTCGGGCCCCGAGGAGTCGAAAAACTGTTTTTT
.	.	TRBV15	TRBJ1-5	CATSTLSNQPQHF	TGTGCCACCAGCACCCTTAGCAATCAGCCCCAGCATTTT
.	TRBD1	TRBV5-3	TRBJ1-2	CARSHSTGTGFYGYTF	TGTGCCAGAAGTCATAGTACCGGGACAGGGTTCTATGGCTACACCTTC
.	.	TRBV19	TRBJ1-5	CASSIRGGGNQPQHF	TGTGCCAGTAGTATCCGGGGAGGGGGCAATCAGCCCCAGCATTTT
few	TRBD1	TRBV7-8	TRBJ2-3	CASSLRDRDLTDTQYF	TGTGCCAGCAGCCTCCGGGACAGGGACCTCACAGATACGCAGTATTTT
.	.	TRBV2	TRBJ2-7	CASSTGTGEPYEQYF	TGTGCCAGCAGTACCGGGACGGGGGAACCTTACGAGCAGTACTTC
.	.	TRBV18	TRBJ1-2	CASSPTGRYGYTF	TGTGCCAGCTCACCGACCGGACGGTATGGCTACACCTTC
.	.	TRBV11-2	TRBJ1-1	CASSLDLRHGGAFF	TGTGCCAGCAGCTTAGATCTCAGACACGGCGGGGCTTTCTTT
.	TRBD1	TRBV7-9	TRBJ2-3	CASSLGFGTATSTDTQYF	TGTGCCAGCAGCTTAGGTTTCGGGACAGCGACTAGCACAGATACGCAGTATTTT
.	.	TRBV18	TRBJ2-3	CASSPYDASTDTQYF	TGTGCCAGCTCACCATACGATGCTAGCACAGATACGCAGTATTTT
.	TRBD2	TRBV5-1	TRBJ2-1	CASSLGGLAVVNEQFF	TGCGCCAGCAGCTTGGGGGGACTAGCGGTAGTCAATGAGCAGTTCTTC
.	TRBD2	TRBV2	TRBJ2-1	CASTSGGDEQFF	TGTGCCAGCACTAGCGGGGGGGATGAGCAGTTCTTC
.	.	TRBV7-3	TRBJ2-3	CASSPSTTDTQYF	TGTGCCAGCAGCCCGAGCACCACAGATACGCAGTATTTT
few	.	TRBV9	TRBJ2-3	CASSVSSQGTDTQYF	TGTGCCAGCAGCGTATCCTCCCAGGGGACAGATACGCAGTATTTT
once	.	TRBV9	TRBJ1-1	CASSVTSNTEAFF	TGTGCCAGCAGCGTTACAAGCAACACTGAAGCTTTCTTT
.	.	TRBV7-9	TRBJ1-2	CASSEMGDYTF	TGTGCCAGCAGCGAGATGGGGGACTACACCTTC
.	.	TRBV6-1	TRBJ1-2	CASRSRTVYGYTF	TGTGCCAGCAGGAGCCGGACAGTTTATGGCTACACCTTC
.	.	TRBV2	TRBJ1-2	CASSPGTYGYTF	TGTGCCAGCAGTCCCGGGACGTATGGCTACACCTTC
.	TRBD2	TRBV7-2	TRBJ2-7	CASSLGLADYEQYF	TGTGCCAGCAGCTTAGGACTAGCGGATTACGAGCAGTACTTC
once	TRBD2	TRBV6-1	TRBJ2-7	CASSLHFSGSYEQYF	TGTGCCAGCAGCCTTCACTTTAGCGGGAGTTACGAGCAGTACTTC